This TCR beta chain derives from a study of blood T cell repertoires in COVID-19. On the study more broadly: Italy, Spain and the United States were the sources of the convalescent and acute COVID-19 samples. PBMCs, B-cell-depleted T cells, or T cells provided the cDNA or gDNA that made up the material.

In the original analysis: Amplification with reference gene primers provided the estimates of nucleated cell counts. Clones were sequenced by immunoSEQ multiplex PCR, and TCRdb holds only the in-frame ones, with some missing. The D gene and trimming were derived from the DNA, and the V and J assignments and clone size from that table. This sample has 40,000 or so clones, with about 90% found just once. Enrolment of Seattle patients took place during active infection, and they were followed longitudinally. A single count supports this clone. The V end was cut by 0 bases, the J end by 2 bases, with 4 bases between. The CDR3 extends over 13 amino acids. The germline CDR1 and CDR2 sequences are SGDLS and YYNGEE.

V and J are TRBV9 and TRBJ2-3; D not certain. The sample taken for sequencing was peripheral blood. The clonotype originates from a man in his sixties with COVID-19, enrolled during active disease. The CDR3 here is CASSVDITDTQYF. In DNA form, the CDR3 reads TGTGCCAGCAGCGTAGACATCACAGATACGCAGTATTTT.